One T cell receptor (beta chain) is described in this entry. Cohort placement rested on clinical history that participants reported themselves. Profiled with immunoSEQ multiplex PCR; TCRdb holds only in-frame clones, not every one. The sample contains 250,000 or so clones, 70% to 90% of which appear only once. This record comes from a study of blood T cell repertoires in COVID-19. V lost 3 bases and J 6 bases, leaving 12 bases between the germline ends. In germline, CDR1 is MDHEN, CDR2 SYDVKM. The CDR3 runs 14 residues. The specimen was PBMCs or T cells enriched from blood (not recorded which). The gene calls are TRBV28 and TRBJ1-5; weak D call: TRBD1 (6 bases). The receptor comes from a woman between 45 and 65 years old who had recovered from COVID-19. CDR3 region: CASSLRRGAQPQHF. CDR3 sequence (DNA): TGTGCCAGCAGTTTGCGGCGGGGGGCTCAGCCCCAGCATTTT.